These 28 T cell receptor beta chains were sequenced from one sample in a study of blood T cell repertoires in COVID-19. Produced via immunoSEQ multiplex PCR; TCRdb's table is partial and in-frame only. Here the sample spans fewer than 250,000 clones, approximately 90% being singletons. The sample was peripheral blood. These receptors were collected from a man aged 25-45 years with acute or convalescent COVID-19.

V usage is TRBV19 and J usage is TRBJ1-2, with D possibly TRBD1 on 5 matching bases. Germline CDR1 reads LNHDA; CDR2 reads SQIVND (reference sequence). This CDR3 region has 14 residues. The V end lost 6 bases, the J end lost 4 bases, and 15 bases lay between the germline ends. CDR3 protein: CASRGGVSPYGYTF. The CDR3 DNA reads TGTGCCAGTAGGGGAGGGGTGAGTCCCTATGGCTACACCTTC.

The chain recombines TRBV10-3 with TRBJ1-2; the D gene is possibly TRBD1 (6 bases). The germline V and J ends were trimmed by 0 bases and 0 bases, with 11 bases remaining between them. The CDR3 covers 16 residues. The germline V gene encodes CDR1 ENHRY and CDR2 SYGVKD. CDR3 loop: CAISESSGVANYGYTF. DNA of the CDR3: TGTGCCATCAGTGAGTCGTCAGGGGTCGCTAACTATGGCTACACCTTC.

The chain recombines TRBV19 with TRBJ2-5, with D tentatively TRBD1 (6 bases). This CDR3 comprises 14 residues. Germline V gene lookup returns CDR1 LNHDA and CDR2 SQIVND (reference sequence). With 0 bases removed from V and 1 base from J, the gap between germline ends came to 6 bases. As DNA, the CDR3 is TGTGCCAGTAGTATAGACAGGGGCCAAGAGACCCAGTACTTC. Protein: CASSIDRGQETQYF.

V and J are TRBV2 and TRBJ1-5, with D unresolved. This CDR3 has 14 residues. The germline V and J ends were trimmed by 7 bases and 6 bases, with 16 bases remaining between them. The germline V gene encodes CDR1 SNHLY and CDR2 FYNNEI. CDR3 in DNA: TGTGCCAGCAAACTCCCAGCTACGGGTCAGCCCCAGCATTTT. Protein sequence: CASKLPATGQPQHF.

This clone was seen a single time. V and J are TRBV19 and TRBJ1-5; 11 positions agree with TRBD1. The CDR3 spans 14 residues. Germline CDR1 reads LNHDA; CDR2 reads SQIVND (reference sequence). The V segment lost 5 bases and the J segment 7 bases; nucleotides outside the gene matches: 4. The CDR3 coding sequence is TGTGCCAGTAGTGGACAGGGGGCTCTACAGCCCCAGCATTTT. This gives the protein CASSGQGALQPQHF.

The V gene is TRBV19, the J gene TRBJ2-2; D is unresolved. This CDR3 is built from 11 residues. Per the germline V gene, CDR1 is LNHDA and CDR2 is SQIVND (reference sequence). Trimming cost V 5 bases and J 6 bases, with 4 bases left between them. The CDR3 DNA is TGTGCCAGTAGTTATCCCGGGGAGCTGTTTTTT. It encodes CASSYPGELFF.

V is TRBV10-3 and J is TRBJ1-1; 8 bases match TRBD1. J was trimmed by 0 bases and V by 10 bases; bases with no gene match: 10. Germline V gene lookup returns CDR1 ENHRY and CDR2 SYGVKD. The CDR3 length is 15 residues. The CDR3 DNA reads TGTGCCACTGGGACAGGCACACGATTGAACACTGAAGCTTTCTTT. It yields the protein CATGTGTRLNTEAFF.

V gene TRBV5-1 combines with J gene TRBJ2-2; TRBD2 matches at 10 bases. J gave up 6 bases and V 4 bases, and 9 bases lay outside the gene matches. Germline V lookup: CDR1 SGHRS, CDR2 YFSETQ. This CDR3 is built from 16 residues. The CDR3 sequence: CASSNPSGSLSGELFF. The CDR3 region has the DNA TGCGCCAGCAGCAACCCTAGCGGGAGTTTGTCCGGGGAGCTGTTTTTT.

This chain links TRBV27 with TRBJ1-1; tentatively, D is TRBD1 (6 bases). This CDR3 comprises 16 residues. V was clipped by 2 bases and J by 2 bases, with 15 bases between them. CDR1 MNHEY and CDR2 SMNVEV come from the germline V gene (reference sequence). In DNA, the CDR3 is TGTGCCAGCAGTTTAAGGTGGGGGCAGACCAACACTGAAGCTTTCTTT. Residues: CASSLRWGQTNTEAFF.

The rearrangement links TRBV7-9 to TRBJ1-5; 10 bases map to TRBD1. The CDR3 totals 16 residues. The junction had 6 bases not matched to a gene; V was cut back by 5 bases and J by 2 bases. The germline V gene has CDR1 SEHNR and CDR2 FQNEAQ (reference sequence). The CDR3 is CASSPGTGDGNQPQHF. The CDR3 DNA reads TGTGCCAGCAGCCCCGGGACAGGGGACGGCAATCAGCCCCAGCATTTT.

The chain employs TRBV28 and TRBJ1-1; D call uncertain. Trimming took 7 bases from V and 0 from J, leaving 12 bases between them. This CDR3 has 14 residues. Germline CDR1 and CDR2: MDHEN and SYDVKM. The CDR3, as DNA: TGTGCCAGCAAGCACGGGAACATGAACACTGAAGCTTTCTTT. Its translation: CASKHGNMNTEAFF.

The CDR3 nucleotides read TGTGCCAGCAGCCAAGATTGGGGGGGTAGGTCACCCCTCCACTTT. This codes for CASSQDWGGRSPLHF. The chain recombines TRBV3-1 (or the pseudogene TRBV3-2) with TRBJ1-6, with D possibly being TRBD1 (5 bases). Trimming removed 0 bases from V and 10 bases from J, with 13 bases in between. The CDR3 is made up of 15 amino acids. Germline V gene lookup returns CDR1 LGHDT and CDR2 YNNKEL (reference sequence).

This clone was recorded once. This sequence joins TRBV25-1 and TRBJ1-5; a weak D match, TRBD1 (6 bases). CDR1 is MGHDK and CDR2 is SYGVNS in the germline V gene. V gave up 3 bases and J gave up 4 bases, with 10 bases separating them. The CDR3 extends over 14 amino acids. The CDR3 sequence is CASSDRTANQPQHF. Here the CDR3 DNA reads TGTGCCAGCAGTGATCGGACAGCAAATCAGCCCCAGCATTTT. The full variable domain, rest sourced from reference TRBV25-1 and TRBJ1-5, is EADIYQTPRYLVIGTGKKITLECSQTMGHDKMYWYQQDPGMELHLIHYSYGVNSTEKGDLSSESTVSRIRTEHFPLTLESARPSHTSQYLCASSDRTANQPQHFGDGTRLSIL.

In its sample, this clone was seen once. The rearrangement links TRBV4-2 to TRBJ1-1, with TRBD1 identical over 8 bases. CDR3 length: 15 amino acids. The ends lost 1 base at V and 6 bases at J; junction bases unmatched: 7. Germline assignment: CDR1 LGHNA and CDR2 YNFKEQ. This chain's CDR3 is CASSQVPGQGPEAFF. The CDR3 DNA reads as TGTGCCAGCAGCCAAGTTCCTGGACAGGGCCCTGAAGCTTTCTTT.

V usage is TRBV13 and J usage is TRBJ2-7, with 10 bases that match TRBD1. The CDR3 consists of 16 residues. V gave up 2 bases and J gave up 3 bases; unmatched junction bases: 7. CDR1 and CDR2 from the germline V gene are PRHDT and FYEKMQ (reference sequence). The CDR3 region has the DNA TGTGCCAGCAGCTTACTAACCGGGACAGGGGACTACGAGCAGTACTTC. This encodes CASSLLTGTGDYEQYF.

This chain links TRBV28 with TRBJ1-6; D perhaps matches TRBD1 (5 bases). V was clipped by 2 bases and J by 7 bases, with 21 bases between them. CDR1 and CDR2 (germline): MDHEN, SYDVKM. This CDR3 region has 18 residues. CDR3 nucleotide sequence: TGTGCCAGCAGTTTACGTAACAGGACACCGAGTCTGAATTCACCCCTCCACTTT. Encoded protein: CASSLRNRTPSLNSPLHF.

Regarding this clone: Other DNA sequences within the sample encode an identical CDR3. The chain is built from TRBV18 and TRBJ2-3; no reliable D call. V lost 3 bases and J 2 bases, leaving 3 bases between the germline ends. The CDR3 extends over 12 amino acids. The germline CDR1 and CDR2 sequences are KGHSH and LQKENI. The CDR3 sequence is CASSPYTDTQYF. The DNA of the CDR3 is TGTGCCAGCTCACCTTACACAGATACGCAGTATTTT.

The V gene is TRBV5-1, the J gene TRBJ2-7; no firm D call. The germline V gene encodes CDR1 SGHRS and CDR2 YFSETQ. The V end was cut by 0 bases, the J end by 4 bases, with 8 bases between. This CDR3 has 13 residues. In DNA, the CDR3 is TGCGCCAGCAGCTTGGCAACAGATTACGAGCAGTACTTC. Translation: CASSLATDYEQYF. The whole variable domain, remainder taken from reference TRBV5-1 and TRBJ2-7, is KAGVTQTPRYLIKTRGQQVTLSCSPISGHRSVSWYQQTPGQGLQFLFEYFSETQRNKGNFPGRFSGRQFSNSRSEMNVSTLELGDSALYLCASSLATDYEQYFGPGTRLTVT.

The J gene is TRBJ2-6, the V gene TRBV7-9; the D gene is possibly TRBD2 (7 bases). Trimming removed 5 bases at V and 7 bases at J, with 12 bases between. The CDR3 extends over 14 amino acids. Germline V lookup: CDR1 SEHNR, CDR2 FQNEAQ (reference sequence). The CDR3: CASSRGGAANVLTF. The DNA of the CDR3 is TGTGCCAGCAGCCGAGGGGGGGCAGCCAACGTCCTGACTTTC.

The chain uses TRBV6-5 and TRBJ1-1; 7 nucleotides line up with TRBD1. The CDR3 has 13 residues. Germline V CDR1 and CDR2: MNHEY, SVGAGI. Trimming took 2 bases from V and 6 from J; bases not matched to a gene: 3. CDR3 sequence: CASSYGGTAEAFF. The CDR3 DNA follows: TGTGCCAGCAGTTACGGCGGGACAGCTGAAGCTTTCTTT.

Note on this clone: Other DNA sequences from this sample encode an identical CDR3 as well. The chain employs TRBV6-5 and TRBJ2-7; 8 nucleotides agree with TRBD2. CDR3 length: 15 amino acids. CDR1 MNHEY and CDR2 SVGAGI come from the germline V gene. V was pared by 0 bases and J by 0 bases, with 1 base of the junction left unmatched. Here the CDR3 reads CASSYSGRGSYEQYF. In DNA, the CDR3 is TGTGCCAGCAGTTACTCCGGGAGGGGCTCCTACGAGCAGTACTTC.

The rearrangement joins TRBV3-1 (or the pseudogene TRBV3-2) to TRBJ2-3, with D possibly matching TRBD1 (6 bases). The CDR3 is made up of 13 amino acids. Germline loops: CDR1 LGHDT, CDR2 YNNKEL (reference sequence). V lost 1 base and J lost 5, with 7 bases in between. This CDR3 is CASSQGGQDTQYF. CDR3 nucleotides: TGTGCCAGCAGCCAAGGGGGGCAAGATACGCAGTATTTT.

The chain carries TRBV5-1 and TRBJ1-1; 7 positions match TRBD1. After removal of 3 bases from V and 1 base from J, the junction contained 3 bases not matched to a gene. This CDR3 has 14 amino acids. Germline V gene data show CDR1 as SGHRS and CDR2 as YFSETQ. The CDR3 protein is CASSYRTGNTEAFF. CDR3 nucleotides: TGCGCCAGCAGCTACCGGACAGGGAACACTGAAGCTTTCTTT.

The chain links TRBV19 to TRBJ2-1; no clear D gene. Trimming cost V 3 bases and J 6 bases, with 24 bases left between them. In germline, CDR1 is LNHDA, CDR2 SQIVND (reference sequence). The CDR3 runs to 18 residues. The CDR3 coding sequence is TGTGCCAGTAGTATGCGAGGTGACTCCGTGTTTCGTAGCAATGAGCAGTTCTTC. Encoded protein: CASSMRGDSVFRSNEQFF.

The CDR3 nucleotides read TGTGCCAGCAGTTCCCAGACTAGCGCAACGAACTACAATGAGCAGTTCTTC. Translation: CASSSQTSATNYNEQFF. The V and J genes are TRBV28 and TRBJ2-1; 8 nucleotides align to TRBD2. The trim removed 4 bases at V and 3 bases at J, leaving 11 bases unmatched. This CDR3 is 17 amino acids long. Germline-derived CDR1 and CDR2 are MDHEN and SYDVKM.

This clone showed up just once. This sequence joins TRBV4-2 and TRBJ2-7; D possibly corresponds to TRBD2 (6 bases). This CDR3 region has 19 residues. CDR1 is LGHNA and CDR2 is YNFKEQ in the germline V gene. Trimming took 3 bases from V and 3 from J, leaving 27 bases between them. CDR3: CASSHPLGGFLRMFYEQYF. The CDR3 region has the DNA TGTGCCAGCAGCCACCCCCTGGGGGGATTCCTACGAATGTTCTACGAGCAGTACTTC.

V and J are TRBV4-2 and TRBJ2-7; D might be TRBD2 (5 bases). Germline V gene data show CDR1 as LGHNA and CDR2 as YNFKEQ. CDR3 length: 15 residues. V lost 1 base, J lost 1 base, and 11 bases lay in between. The CDR3 loop is CASSQGLDLSYEQYF. Here the CDR3 DNA reads TGTGCCAGCAGCCAAGGGTTGGACTTATCCTACGAGCAGTACTTC.

The chain is built from TRBV7-9 and TRBJ2-1; D remains unclear. CDR3 size: 10 residues. Germline CDR1 is SEHNR and CDR2 is FQNEAQ (reference sequence). V was pared by 6 bases and J by 8 bases, with 5 bases between. DNA for the CDR3: TGTGCCAGCAGTCGGGATGAGCAGTTCTTC. It yields the protein CASSRDEQFF.